The following is a T cell receptor (beta chain) sequence with its context. Its matching antigen is unknown. Sample-barcoded 5' priming and a J-beta primer mix drove a second PCR of about 6 to 12 cycles. MiXCR, run by TCRdb on the 5' RACE reads, gives a single entry per CDR3 protein. The profile shows roughly 860,000 distinct CDR3 sequences, approximately 65% of them singletons. In germline, CDR1 is MNHEY, CDR2 SVGEGT. The germline V and J ends were trimmed by 2 bases and 7 bases, with 6 bases remaining between them. The CDR3 spans 12 residues. The entry originates in a study of blood T cells in healthy people across ages. Study results and caveats: Greater diversity and more naive CD4+ cells were seen in long-lived donors than in aged donors.

Sequencing used blood. This sequence joins TRBV6-2 or TRBV6-3 and TRBJ2-1; no clear D. The receptor was isolated from a man aged 30 to 45 in good health. Here the CDR3 DNA reads TGTGCCAGCAGTTACAGGCGAAATGAGCAGTTCTTC. Protein sequence: CASSYRRNEQFF.